This TCR beta chain was sequenced during a study of blood T cell repertoires in COVID-19. The wider study: COVID-19 samples collected from the United States, Italy and Spain covered acute and convalescent phases. T cells, B-cell-depleted T cells, or PBMCs provided the cDNA or gDNA that served as material.

The CDR3 covers 15 residues. The germline CDR1 and CDR2 sequences are LNHDA and SQIVND (reference sequence). Trimming cost V 3 bases and J 3 bases, with 15 bases left between them. In the authors' methods: The assay estimated nucleated cells by amplifying reference gene primers. Clones were read by immunoSEQ multiplex PCR, and TCRdb kept only the in-frame ones, dropping some. The V and J calls and the clone size are those of that table, but D and trimming were determined from the DNA. Of about 250,000 clones in the sample, around 88% were seen once. The clonotype was recovered from an elderly man with acute or convalescent COVID-19. The sample taken for sequencing was peripheral blood. The chain is built from TRBV19 and TRBJ2-7; maybe TRBD2 (5 bases). The CDR3 DNA sequence: TGTGCCAGTAGTATGGGGTGGGCGGGCGGCTACGAGCAGTACTTC. Its translation: CASSMGWAGGYEQYF.